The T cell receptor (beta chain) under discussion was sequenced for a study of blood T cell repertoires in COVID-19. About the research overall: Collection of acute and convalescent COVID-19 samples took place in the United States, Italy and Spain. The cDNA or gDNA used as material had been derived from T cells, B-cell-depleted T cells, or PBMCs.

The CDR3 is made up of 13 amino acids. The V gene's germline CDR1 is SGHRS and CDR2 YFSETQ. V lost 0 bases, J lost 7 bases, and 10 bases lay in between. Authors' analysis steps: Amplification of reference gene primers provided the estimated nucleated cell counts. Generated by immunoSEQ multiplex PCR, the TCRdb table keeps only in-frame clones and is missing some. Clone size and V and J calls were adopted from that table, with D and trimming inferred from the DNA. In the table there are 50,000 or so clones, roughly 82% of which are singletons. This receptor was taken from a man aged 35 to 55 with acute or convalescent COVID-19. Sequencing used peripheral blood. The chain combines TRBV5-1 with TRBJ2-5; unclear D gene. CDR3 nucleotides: TGCGCCAGCAGCTTGGAGCCCCTACGGACCCAGTACTTC. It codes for CASSLEPLRTQYF.